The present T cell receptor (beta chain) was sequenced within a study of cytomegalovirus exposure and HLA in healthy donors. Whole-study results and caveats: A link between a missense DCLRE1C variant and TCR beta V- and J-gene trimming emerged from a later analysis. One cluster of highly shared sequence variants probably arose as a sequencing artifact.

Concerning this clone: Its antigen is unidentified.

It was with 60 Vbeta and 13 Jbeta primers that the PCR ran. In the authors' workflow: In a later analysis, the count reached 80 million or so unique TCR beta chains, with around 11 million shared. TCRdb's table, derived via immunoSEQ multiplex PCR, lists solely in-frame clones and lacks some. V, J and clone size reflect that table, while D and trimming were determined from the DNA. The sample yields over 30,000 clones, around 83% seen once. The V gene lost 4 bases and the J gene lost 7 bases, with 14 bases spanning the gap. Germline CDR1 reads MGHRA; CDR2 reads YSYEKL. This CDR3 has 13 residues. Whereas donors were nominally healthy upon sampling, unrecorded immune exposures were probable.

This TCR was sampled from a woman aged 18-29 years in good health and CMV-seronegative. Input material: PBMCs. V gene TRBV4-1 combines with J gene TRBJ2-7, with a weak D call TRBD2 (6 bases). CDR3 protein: CASSPPAGREQYF. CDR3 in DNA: TGCGCCAGCAGCCCTCCGGCAGGGAGGGAGCAGTACTTC.